Listed here are 13 T cell receptor beta chains from one sample, sequenced in a study of blood T cells in healthy people across ages. It was with a sample-barcoded 5' primer and a J-beta primer mix that a second PCR of roughly 6 to 12 cycles was run. Using its own MiXCR run on the 5' RACE reads, TCRdb lists one record per CDR3 protein. This table holds 1.8 million or so distinct CDR3 sequences, about two fifths found once. Sequenced: blood. All receptors derive from a human donor in good health.

The rearrangement uses TRBV4-1 and TRBJ2-3, with D possibly matching TRBD1 (5 bases). Deletions cut 4 bases from V and 5 bases from J, with 16 bases between. This CDR3 spans 15 amino acids. CDR1 is MGHRA, CDR2 YSYEKL, per germline. The CDR3 spells CASSRLGAPQDTQYF. CDR3 DNA: TGCGCCAGCAGCCGCCTTGGGGCTCCTCAAGATACGCAGTATTTT.

The genes are TRBV7-2 and TRBJ2-6; the D is unclear. The CDR3 is made up of 14 amino acids. The germline V gene encodes CDR1 SGHTA and CDR2 FQGNSA. Between the trimmed V and J ends, which lost 10 bases and 1 base, there was a span of 11 bases. CDR3 sequence (DNA): TGTGCCACGACGGTAGTATCTGGGGCCAACGTCCTGACTTTC. Translation gives CATTVVSGANVLTF.

The chain is built from TRBV20-1 and TRBJ2-1; D gene ambiguous. Trimming pared 2 bases from V and 5 bases from J, leaving 4 bases between. The CDR3 length is 11 residues. Germline CDR1 is DFQATT and CDR2 is SNEGSKA (reference sequence). CDR3 nucleotides: TGCAGTGCTAGACACAACAATGAGCAGTTCTTC. Its translation: CSARHNNEQFF.

This chain links TRBV12-3 or TRBV12-4 with TRBJ1-5, with unresolved D. The V and J ends lost 3 bases and 4 bases respectively, with 13 bases between them. The CDR3 consists of 15 residues. The CDR3 DNA sequence: TGTGCCAGCAGTTTGGGGAGCTCCCGGAATCAGCCCCAGCATTTT. Protein product: CASSLGSSRNQPQHF.

Worth noting for this clonotype: The junction does not match germline at one end; this may be a read error. V and J are TRBV5-4 and TRBJ1-2, with D possibly being TRBD1 (5 bases). The V gene's germline CDR1 is SGHNT and CDR2 YYREEE (reference sequence). The CDR3 is 15 residues long. For the CDR3, the DNA is TGTGCCAGCAGCCGATCTAGTGGGACTTACTACGGCTACACCTTC. It specifies CASSRSSGTYYGYTF.

This clonotype was counted only a few times. The V gene is TRBV12-3 or TRBV12-4, the J gene TRBJ1-1; D ambiguous. The CDR3 is 12 residues long. V was clipped by 3 bases and J by 5 bases, with 7 bases between them. The CDR3 DNA follows: TGTGCCAGCAGTTTGAAACGGACTGAAGCTTTCTTT. Its protein is CASSLKRTEAFF.

Worth noting for this clonotype: Being one base from a much bigger clone, this may be a read error. The V and J genes are TRBV4-1 and TRBJ2-1; the match to TRBD2 covers 7 bases. The CDR3 runs to 17 residues. J gave up 7 bases and V 6 bases, and 18 bases lay outside the gene matches. Per the germline V gene, CDR1 is MGHRA and CDR2 is YSYEKL. The CDR3 DNA reads as TGCGCCAGCAGGCCTAACTTATGCGGACTAGTGAGGAATGAGCAGTTCTTC. Translated: CASRPNLCGLVRNEQFF.

This rearrangement joins TRBV12-3 or TRBV12-4 to TRBJ2-5; 8 bases are a match to TRBD2. This CDR3 spans 15 amino acids. Trimming at V came to 6 bases and at J to 3 bases, leaving 9 bases not matched to a gene. The CDR3: CASRRRGAGEETQYF. CDR3 bases: TGTGCCAGCAGACGTAGGGGAGCGGGGGAAGAGACCCAGTACTTC.

Only a few counts were recorded for this clonotype. This chain links TRBV20-1 with TRBJ1-2; D may be TRBD1 (6 bases). The ends were cut back, 6 bases at V and 2 bases at J, with 10 bases in the middle. CDR1 and CDR2 (germline): DFQATT, SNEGSKA (reference sequence). The CDR3 covers 12 residues. This CDR3 is CSAKGGNYGYTF. The CDR3, as DNA: TGCAGTGCCAAGGGGGGGAACTATGGCTACACCTTC.

The V call is TRBV20-1, the J call TRBJ1-5, with 8 bases matching TRBD1. V gave up 5 bases and J gave up 8 bases; unmatched junction bases: 5. The CDR3 runs to 12 residues. Germline V gene data show CDR1 as DFQATT and CDR2 as SNEGSKA (reference sequence). CDR3 in amino acids: CSASDRGKPQHF. The CDR3 DNA follows: TGCAGTGCTTCCGACAGGGGTAAGCCCCAGCATTTT.

The chain recombines TRBV2 with TRBJ1-5; D is unresolved. CDR1 and CDR2 from the germline V gene are SNHLY and FYNNEI. The CDR3 totals 14 residues. V shed 4 bases and J shed 0 bases, with 7 bases lying between them. This chain's CDR3 is CASSGFYSNQPQHF. CDR3 DNA: TGTGCCAGCAGTGGATTTTATAGCAATCAGCCCCAGCATTTT.

This chain links TRBV20-1 with TRBJ1-5; maybe TRBD1 (5 bases). The germline V gene encodes CDR1 DFQATT and CDR2 SNEGSKA (reference sequence). CDR3 length equals 14 residues. V was pared by 1 base and J by 1 base, with 8 bases between. The CDR3 is CSARARVSNQPQHF. As DNA, the CDR3 is TGCAGTGCTAGAGCCAGGGTGAGCAATCAGCCCCAGCATTTT.

There are a few counts of this clonotype. The rearrangement links TRBV11-2 to TRBJ2-1, with 11 bases matching TRBD1. The CDR3 has 15 amino acids. Germline V gene sequence: CDR1 SGHAT, CDR2 FQNNGV. V was pared by 6 bases and J by 9 bases, with 10 bases of the junction left unmatched. This CDR3 is CASRAGTGGLGEQFF. The CDR3 nucleotides are TGTGCCAGCAGAGCCGGGACAGGGGGGCTGGGTGAGCAGTTCTTC.